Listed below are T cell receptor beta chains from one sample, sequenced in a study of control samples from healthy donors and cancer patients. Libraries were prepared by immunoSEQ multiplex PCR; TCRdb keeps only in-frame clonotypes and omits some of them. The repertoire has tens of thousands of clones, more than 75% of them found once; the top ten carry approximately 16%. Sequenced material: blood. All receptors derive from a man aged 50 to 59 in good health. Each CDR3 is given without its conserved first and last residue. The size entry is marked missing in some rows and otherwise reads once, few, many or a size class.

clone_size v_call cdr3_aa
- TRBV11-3 ASSRDDYGYT
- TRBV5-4 ASQETGGEETQY
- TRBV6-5 ASGRGVDTEAF
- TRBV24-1 ATSDPLVAEQF
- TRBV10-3 AITSDNSYEQY
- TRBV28 ASRPGTFEGTQY
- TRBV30 AWSVALNTEAF
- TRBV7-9 ASSLWASGGWASYNEQF
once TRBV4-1 ASSQGGVSTDTQY
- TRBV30 AWTAGALNTEAF
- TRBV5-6 ASSLARDYEQY
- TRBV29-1 SVTQRTGGETQY
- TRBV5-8 ASSLLGRGYEQY
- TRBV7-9 ASSLGVNEQF
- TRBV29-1 SATGTGEANVLT
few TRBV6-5 ASSYGGLGVYNEQF
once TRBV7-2 ASSLNGGSSDTQY
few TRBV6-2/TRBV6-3 ASSSRGQGGYGYT
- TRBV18 ASSPGIQETQY
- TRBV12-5 ASGLVLGGNTEAF
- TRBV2 ASMDSGETYEQY
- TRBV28 ASSGIWRRGTGNIQY
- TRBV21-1 ASSKRLPDIDCAYGYT
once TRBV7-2 ASGYSNQPQH
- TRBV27 ASTERIPSSYNEQF
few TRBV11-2 ASSPQAGGSNIQY
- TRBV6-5 ASSFDRGPGYGYT
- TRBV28 ASSLQLTDSPLH
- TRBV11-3 ASSPRRSSGGITDTQY
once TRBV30 ACPPRWDTQGELF
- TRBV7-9 ASSLKGNEQF
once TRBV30 AWNRGGERLYEQY
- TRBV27 ASIKVEFKDTQY
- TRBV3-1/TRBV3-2 ASSLQGAINEQY
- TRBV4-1 ASSLGSQNNSPLH
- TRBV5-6 ASSSLFRTPPKNIQY
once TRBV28 ASSLAGGPRETQY
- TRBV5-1 ASSLGTGTEAF
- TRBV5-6 ASSSGLAGYNEQF
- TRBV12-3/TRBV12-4 ASSLRSMAEAF